This TCR beta chain originates from a study of blood T cell repertoires in COVID-19. In the study overall: T cells, B-cell-depleted T cells, or PBMCs supplied cDNA or gDNA.

Per the original methods: Amplification with reference gene primers provided the estimates of nucleated cell counts. Profiling relied on immunoSEQ multiplex PCR, and the TCRdb table lists in-frame clones only, not all of them. The V and J calls and clone size are taken from that table; D and trimming were inferred from the DNA. The sample shows some 190,000 clones, over 80% of them seen only once. The germline V gene has CDR1 LGHDT and CDR2 YNNKEL (reference sequence). This CDR3 spans 13 amino acids. The V and J ends lost 1 base and 1 base respectively, with 5 bases between them. This clone was seen just once.

The sequence was collected from a woman aged 25 to 45 who had been exposed to COVID-19. Sequencing was performed on PBMCs or T cells enriched from blood (not recorded which). The chain joins TRBV3-1 (or the pseudogene TRBV3-2) to TRBJ2-7, with unresolved D. CDR3 loop: CASSQVNSYEQYF. The CDR3 DNA reads as TGTGCCAGCAGCCAAGTAAATTCCTACGAGCAGTACTTC.